These T cell receptor beta chains were read from a single sample in a study of blood T cell repertoires in COVID-19. Data came from immunoSEQ multiplex PCR; TCRdb stores just in-frame clones and leaves some out. This table has more than 45,000 clones, around 86% appearing once. The specimen was peripheral blood. The source is a woman aged 80 or over with acute or convalescent COVID-19. Both conserved end residues are part of each CDR3. Clone size is given for some rows only: seen once, a few or many times, or a class if the clone is expanded.

TRBV10-3	NA	TRBJ1-1	CAISEEGSTEAFF
TRBV2	NA	TRBJ1-1	CASGAERNTEAFF
TRBV6-1	few	TRBJ2-1	CASSEVPMLGGTGMNEQFF
TRBV5-4	NA	TRBJ1-2	CASSRDRDYGYTF
TRBV5-1	NA	TRBJ1-2	CASSSAGGGMVDGYTF
TRBV4-1	NA	TRBJ1-5	CASSQEGGNQPQHF
TRBV7-9	NA	TRBJ1-1	CASSLGQGVTEAFF
TRBV9	NA	TRBJ1-1	CASSVEPSNTEAFF
TRBV6-4	NA	TRBJ2-2	CASSVEVASGELFF
TRBV5-8	NA	TRBJ1-2	CASSLSGVNNYGYTF
TRBV7-6	NA	TRBJ2-3	CASSYSGQGTDTQYF
TRBV11-2	NA	TRBJ1-4	CASITDREDEKLFF
TRBV6-5	NA	TRBJ2-7	CASSYGTGREQYF